The clone carrying this T cell receptor beta chain was detected ten times or more. Its target is unknown. Patients counted as stable if ophthalmopathy did not develop within 18 months. Uncontrolled infection, other autoimmune disease, pregnancy or lactation excluded patients. The sample originates from a study of T cells in Graves' hyperthyroidism and ophthalmopathy. Amplification targeted TCR beta CDR3 regions from RNA transcripts. The TCR CDR3 first-round RT-PCR relied on the HTBI primer set. In TCRdb, the multiplex PCR reads were re-called with MiXCR into one record per CDR3 protein. The sample lists roughly 93,000 distinct CDR3 sequences, 35% to 45% occurring once. Broader study findings: The blood repertoire included most of the expanded thyroid clonotypes above 0.001. Separation of ophthalmopathy from stable hyperthyroidism was achieved by a 13 V-J model.

The sequenced sample consisted of peripheral blood or thyroid tissue (not recorded which). The TCR sequence derives from a woman aged 30 to 39 with Graves' hyperthyroidism.

CDR3 protein: CSAPPTRHYEQYF. The DNA of the CDR3 is TGCAGTGCCCCTCCCACTAGACACTACGAGCAGTACTTC. The chain joins TRBV20-1 to TRBJ2-7; maybe TRBD2 (5 bases). The length of the CDR3 is 13 residues. Germline V CDR1 and CDR2: DFQATT, SNEGSKA (reference sequence). V dropped 6 bases and J dropped 3 bases, with 15 bases sitting between them.